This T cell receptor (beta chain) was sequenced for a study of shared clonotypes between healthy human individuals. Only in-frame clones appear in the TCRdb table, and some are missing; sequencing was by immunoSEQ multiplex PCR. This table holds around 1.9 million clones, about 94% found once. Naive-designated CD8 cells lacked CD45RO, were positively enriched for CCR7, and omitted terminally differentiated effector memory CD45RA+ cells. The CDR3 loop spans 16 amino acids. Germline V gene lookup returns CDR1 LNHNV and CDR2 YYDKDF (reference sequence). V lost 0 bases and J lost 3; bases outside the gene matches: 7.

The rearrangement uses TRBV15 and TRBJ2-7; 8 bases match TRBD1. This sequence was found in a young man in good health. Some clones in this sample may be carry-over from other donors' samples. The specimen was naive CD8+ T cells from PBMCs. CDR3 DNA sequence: TGTGCCACCAGCAGAGATACCCAAGGACAGGGCTACGAGCAGTACTTC. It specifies CATSRDTQGQGYEQYF.